This T cell receptor beta chain was sequenced in a study of blood T cell repertoires in COVID-19. On the study more broadly: Both acute and convalescent COVID-19 samples were obtained from the United States, Italy and Spain. T cells, B-cell-depleted T cells, or PBMCs provided the cDNA or gDNA that served as material.

As handled by the study authors: Researchers report that nucleated cell counts were estimated from reference gene primer amplification. Libraries were prepared by immunoSEQ multiplex PCR; TCRdb keeps only in-frame clonotypes and omits some of them. V, J and clone size derive from that table, while D and trimming were established from the DNA sequence. The table has approximately 200,000 clones, about 83% seen once. Cohort 3 donors were reported recovered after two negative PCRs, clearance, or symptom resolution. Specimen: PBMCs or T cells enriched from blood (not recorded which). This TCR derives from a woman aged 25 to 39 who had recovered from COVID-19.

CDR3 DNA: TGTGCCAGCAGCCCTACGACAGGGGGGAATGAAAAACTGTTTTTT. It translates to CASSPTTGGNEKLFF. V and J are TRBV2 and TRBJ1-4, with 9 bases lining up with TRBD1. The germline gives CDR1 SNHLY, CDR2 FYNNEI. The CDR3 extends over 15 amino acids. V was clipped by 6 bases and J by 5 bases; unmatched bases: 7.